These 28 T cell receptor beta chains were sequenced from one sample in a study of blood T cell repertoires in COVID-19. Measured with immunoSEQ multiplex PCR; TCRdb has only the in-frame clones, and not every one. Of approximately 190,000 clones listed, around nine tenths were seen once; the top ten hold around 5.9%. The sample was peripheral blood. These receptors all come from a woman aged 40-49 years who had recovered from COVID-19.

The CDR3: CASSITSPGELFF. The CDR3 region has the DNA TGTGCCAGTAGTATCACTAGCCCCGGGGAGCTGTTTTTT. This chain connects TRBV19 to TRBJ2-2; tentatively, D is TRBD2 (6 bases). Trimming shortened V by 3 bases and J by 6 bases, and 8 bases separated the two germline ends. Germline values: CDR1 LNHDA, CDR2 SQIVND (reference sequence). This CDR3 region has 13 residues.

V usage is TRBV7-2 and J usage is TRBJ2-3, with D perhaps matching TRBD2 (5 bases). The V end was cut by 5 bases, the J end by 3 bases, with 15 bases between. Germline CDR1 SGHTA, CDR2 FQGNSA. This CDR3 contains 15 residues. The CDR3 region is CASSNKVGVTDTQYF. Here the CDR3 DNA reads TGTGCCAGCAGCAACAAGGTGGGAGTAACAGATACGCAGTATTTT.

The chain links TRBV7-2 to TRBJ2-1; D gene ambiguous. The CDR3 covers 13 residues. V was cut by 3 bases and J by 4 bases, with 7 bases left in between. Germline V gene sequence: CDR1 SGHTA, CDR2 FQGNSA. CDR3 nucleotides: TGTGCCAGCAGCTTCCCACAGTACAATGAGCAGTTCTTC. This codes for CASSFPQYNEQFF.

V usage is TRBV9 and J usage is TRBJ1-1; maybe TRBD1 (5 bases). This CDR3 region has 16 residues. V was clipped by 3 bases and J by 5 bases, with 20 bases between them. The V gene's germline CDR1 is SGDLS and CDR2 YYNGEE. The CDR3 region is CASSGRIDSGATEAFF. The DNA for the CDR3 is TGTGCCAGCAGCGGGCGGATCGACAGCGGGGCTACTGAAGCTTTCTTT.

The V and J genes are TRBV2 and TRBJ1-2; D is unclear. The germline CDR1 and CDR2 sequences are SNHLY and FYNNEI. Trimming removed 1 base from V and 6 bases from J, with 15 bases in between. The CDR3 is 15 amino acids. Written as DNA, the CDR3 is TGTGCCAGCAGTGAAGTGTTGTCCAGGCAGCATGGCTACACCTTC. Translated: CASSEVLSRQHGYTF.

The sample holds a few counts of this clone. The gene calls are TRBV30 and TRBJ1-4; TRBD1 is a possible D gene (5 bases). CDR1 is GTSNPN, CDR2 SVGIG, per germline (reference sequence). V lost 8 bases and J lost 6, with 16 bases in between. This CDR3 comprises 13 residues. The CDR3 DNA is TGTGCCGGGAAAAGGTGGGGGGATGAAAAACTGTTTTTT. Translated: CAGKRWGDEKLFF.

This chain uses TRBV29-1 with TRBJ2-3, with 8 bases fitting TRBD1. The CDR3 has 15 amino acids. Germline-derived CDR1 and CDR2 are SQVTM and ANQGSEA. The V segment lost 0 bases and the J segment 1 base; nucleotides outside the gene matches: 3. The CDR3 nucleotides are TGCAGCGTTGAAGATCAGACAGGGGGCACAGATACGCAGTATTTT. It specifies CSVEDQTGGTDTQYF.

J is TRBJ1-1 and V is TRBV30; TRBD1 matches 10 bases. V lost 3 bases and J lost 4; bases outside the gene matches: 2. CDR1 is GTSNPN and CDR2 is SVGIG in the germline V gene (reference sequence). This CDR3 has 13 residues. The CDR3 protein is CAWSRDRGTEAFF. The CDR3 coding sequence is TGTGCCTGGAGCCGGGACAGGGGCACTGAAGCTTTCTTT.

The V and J genes are TRBV16 and TRBJ2-2, with TRBD1 matching 7 bases. V was clipped by 2 bases and J by 6 bases; unmatched bases: 3. The CDR3 extends over 14 amino acids. Per germline, CDR1 KGHSY and CDR2 FQNENV. The CDR3 DNA reads TGTGCCAGCAGCCAAAGACAGGGAGCCGGGGAGCTGTTTTTT. Translated: CASSQRQGAGELFF.

The chain has TRBV5-1 and TRBJ2-1, with 9 bases fitting TRBD1. Germline CDR1 SGHRS, CDR2 YFSETQ. V lost 3 bases and J lost 7; bases outside the gene matches: 8. CDR3 length: 15 amino acids. The CDR3 bases are TGCGCCAGCAGCTCAGGACAGGGGCTAGGTAATGAGCAGTTCTTC. It translates to CASSSGQGLGNEQFF.

The rearrangement joins TRBV19 to TRBJ2-7, with 15 bases matching TRBD2. Germline CDR1 and CDR2: LNHDA and SQIVND (reference sequence). The CDR3 contains 16 residues. With 3 bases clipped from V and 3 bases from J, the junction kept 3 bases outside the gene matches. The chain's CDR3 is CASSMGLAGGFYEQYF. CDR3 DNA: TGTGCCAGTAGTATGGGACTAGCGGGAGGTTTCTACGAGCAGTACTTC.

V and J are TRBV7-9 and TRBJ2-7; D ambiguous. CDR3 length equals 14 residues. Germline V gives CDR1 SEHNR, CDR2 FQNEAQ (reference sequence). Trimming took off 5 bases at V and 3 bases at J, with 14 bases between the two ends. CDR3 residues: CASSHTADLYEQYF. The CDR3, as DNA: TGTGCCAGCAGCCATACTGCTGATCTCTACGAGCAGTACTTC.

The V and J genes are TRBV29-1 and TRBJ1-2; D not resolved. Germline V gives CDR1 SQVTM, CDR2 ANQGSEA. V was trimmed by 6 bases and J by 4 bases, leaving 15 bases between them. The CDR3 totals 13 residues. CDR3 residues: CSVLSPSGYGYTF. DNA for the CDR3: TGCAGCGTCCTTAGTCCGTCTGGCTATGGCTACACCTTC.

CDR3 nucleotide sequence: TGTGCCAGCAGTTCAAGGACTCCCGGGTCCTACGAGCAGTACTTC. Translated, it gives CASSSRTPGSYEQYF. The V gene is TRBV6-2 or TRBV6-3, the J gene TRBJ2-7; D might be TRBD2 (5 bases). Germline lookup yields CDR1 MNHEY and CDR2 SVGEGT. There are 15 residues in the CDR3. V lost 4 bases and J lost 1, with 14 bases in between.

A single count supports this clone. The chain uses TRBV7-8 and TRBJ2-5, with D maybe TRBD1 (6 bases). This CDR3 has 14 residues. Germline values: CDR1 SGHVS, CDR2 FQNEAQ. The germline V and J ends were trimmed by 1 base and 7 bases, with 13 bases remaining between them. CDR3 amino acids: CASSLGARRGTQYF. The CDR3 nucleotides read TGTGCCAGCAGCTTAGGGGCCCGCAGGGGGACCCAGTACTTC.

J is TRBJ1-5 and V is TRBV19, with TRBD1 matching 10 bases. V lost 10 bases to trimming and J lost 9 bases; unmatched junction nucleotides: 15. This CDR3 contains 15 residues. The germline V gene encodes CDR1 LNHDA and CDR2 SQIVND (reference sequence). CDR3 DNA sequence: TGTGCCACCATGAGCCGGGACAGGGGATTTCGGCCCCAGCATTTT. It is translated as CATMSRDRGFRPQHF.

The chain uses TRBV5-1 and TRBJ2-2; 9 bases are a match to TRBD1. The germline CDR1 and CDR2 sequences are SGHRS and YFSETQ. This CDR3 is 17 amino acids long. The V gene end was trimmed by 3 bases and the J gene end by 6 bases; junction bases not matched to a gene: 12. The CDR3 DNA is TGCGCCAGCAGCTGGACCTGGGACAGGGTAATCTCCGGGGAGCTGTTTTTT. It is translated as CASSWTWDRVISGELFF.

This chain connects TRBV6-4 to TRBJ1-1; D is perhaps TRBD1 (6 bases). CDR1 and CDR2 from the germline V gene are MRHNA and SNTAGT. V lost 6 bases, J lost 4 bases, and 15 bases lay in between. The CDR3 totals 14 residues. The CDR3 sequence: CASRPQGYTTEAFF. In nucleotides, the CDR3 is TGTGCCAGCAGACCCCAGGGGTATACCACTGAAGCTTTCTTT.

The chain has TRBV14 and TRBJ1-1; D is ambiguous. This CDR3 spans 14 amino acids. Germline values: CDR1 SGHDN, CDR2 FVKESK. V gave up 3 bases and J gave up 1 base, with 9 bases separating them. CDR3 sequence (DNA): TGTGCCAGCAGCCACACAGATTGGAACACTGAAGCTTTCTTT. This codes for CASSHTDWNTEAFF.

The chain combines TRBV18 with TRBJ2-7, with 9 positions matching TRBD1. V was clipped by 3 bases and J by 6 bases; unmatched bases: 9. Germline CDR1 KGHSH, CDR2 LQKENI. The length of the CDR3 is 15 residues. This chain's CDR3 is CASSPGGQGIGEQYF. Written as DNA, the CDR3 is TGTGCCAGCTCACCGGGAGGACAGGGGATAGGCGAGCAGTACTTC.

This chain joins TRBV3-1 (or the pseudogene TRBV3-2) and TRBJ1-3; D is unresolved. V lost 1 base, J lost 0 bases, and 16 bases lay in between. There are 18 residues in the CDR3. Germline loops: CDR1 LGHDT, CDR2 YNNKEL (reference sequence). DNA for the CDR3: TGTGCCAGCAGCCAAGCAATCCCAGAACAGCTCTCTGGAAACACCATATATTTT. This sequence encodes CASSQAIPEQLSGNTIYF.

This chain links TRBV5-1 with TRBJ2-1; 10 bases align to TRBD1. Germline assignment: CDR1 SGHRS and CDR2 YFSETQ. The trim removed 4 bases at V and 3 bases at J, leaving 4 bases unmatched. CDR3 length: 15 residues. The CDR3 nucleotides are TGCGCCAGCAGCGGGGGGACAGGGGACTACAATGAGCAGTTCTTC. Translation: CASSGGTGDYNEQFF.

The chain uses TRBV19 and TRBJ2-7, with D possibly TRBD1 on 5 matching bases. This CDR3 spans 12 amino acids. The V end was cut by 5 bases, the J end by 6 bases, with 11 bases between. Germline V CDR1 and CDR2: LNHDA, SQIVND (reference sequence). CDR3 nucleotide sequence: TGTGCCAGTAGTGCCCAGGGCACCGAGCAGTACTTC. This sequence encodes CASSAQGTEQYF.

CDR3: CASRLDSPNTEAFF. The CDR3 nucleotides are TGTGCCAGCAGGTTGGACAGCCCGAACACTGAAGCTTTCTTT. The rearrangement links TRBV28 to TRBJ1-1; a weak D match, TRBD1 (6 bases). In germline, CDR1 is MDHEN, CDR2 SYDVKM. V was cut by 6 bases and J by 1 base, with 12 bases left in between. The CDR3 sequence is 14 residues long.

This clone has only a few counts. The CDR3 region is CASSPGTSGWYEQYF. The CDR3 DNA sequence: TGTGCCAGCAGTCCAGGGACTAGCGGGTGGTACGAGCAGTACTTC. The chain is built from TRBV28 and TRBJ2-7; TRBD2 aligns across 12 bases. The trim removed 5 bases at V and 4 bases at J, leaving 6 bases unmatched. Germline assignment: CDR1 MDHEN and CDR2 SYDVKM. The CDR3 covers 15 residues.

The V gene is TRBV5-1, the J gene TRBJ2-6, with 9 bases fitting TRBD1. The CDR3 runs to 15 residues. Trimming at V came to 9 bases and at J to 1 base, leaving 5 bases not matched to a gene. From germline, CDR1 is SGHRS and CDR2 YFSETQ. This chain's CDR3 is CATATGGSGANVLTF. CDR3 sequence (DNA): TGCGCCACCGCGACAGGGGGGTCTGGGGCCAACGTCCTGACTTTC.

For the CDR3, the DNA is TGTGCCAGCAGCTTGGGACTAGCGGAAATAAATACGCAGTATTTT. Amino acid sequence: CASSLGLAEINTQYF. The chain recombines TRBV5-5 with TRBJ2-3; TRBD2 matches at 9 bases. CDR1 and CDR2 from the germline V gene are SGHKS and YYEKEE (reference sequence). The CDR3 sequence is 15 residues long. V dropped 0 bases and J dropped 7; count of bases not matched to a gene: 6.

This chain connects TRBV28 to TRBJ2-2, with D unresolved. There are 13 residues in the CDR3. Germline V CDR1 and CDR2: MDHEN, SYDVKM. V lost 2 bases and J 4 bases, leaving 5 bases between the germline ends. The CDR3 DNA follows: TGTGCCAGCAGTTTAACCGGCACCGGGGAGCTGTTTTTT. This encodes CASSLTGTGELFF.